The next 2 T cell receptor beta chains were all read from a single sample in a study of T-cell reconstitution after alpha-beta-depleted transplantation in children (dated by TCRdb to 2016 to 2017). This specimen's treatment or condition label, interpreted: allogeneic hematopoietic cell transplantation with graft depleted of TCRalphabeta T cells and CD19 B cells. To prepare the library, PCR was applied. TCRdb shows the sequencer as Illumina HiSeq 2500. Molecular barcoding was employed in the preparation of TCR libraries, with unique molecular identifiers being used to normalize TCRbeta repertoire quantification. TCRdb itself trimmed the public reads at Q25 with fastp, ran MiXCR and retained productive beta chains. Entries that share a CDR3 protein sequence are merged under the most common genes and DNA. The sample contains a few hundred thousand distinct CDR3 sequences, about 9.4% of them found a single time. About 8% of the sample lies in the top ten.

The sequencing used PBMCs, collected before TCRalphabeta/CD19-depleted stem cell transplant. These receptors all stem from a boy in the first two years of life with acute myeloid leukemia, due to receive a stem cell transplant.

The V and J genes are TRBV20-1 and TRBJ1-6; D possibly corresponds to TRBD1 (6 bases). The germline V gene encodes CDR1 DFQATT and CDR2 SNEGSKA (reference sequence). The CDR3 runs 14 residues. V was pared by 3 bases and J by 7 bases, with 13 bases between. The CDR3 loop reads CSASIGGRNSPLHF. CDR3 DNA: TGCAGTGCTAGCATAGGGGGTAGGAATTCACCCCTCCACTTT.

At least ten counts were recorded for this clonotype. This chain uses TRBV5-1 with TRBJ2-3; 9 nucleotides line up with TRBD2. This CDR3 is 16 amino acids long. V lost 8 bases to trimming and J lost 0 bases; unmatched junction nucleotides: 10. Germline CDR1 is SGHRS and CDR2 is YFSETQ. The CDR3 DNA is TGCGCCAGGAATGGACTAGCGTGCTCTAGCACAGATACGCAGTATTTT. Residues: CARNGLACSSTDTQYF.